The T cell receptor (beta chain) under discussion was sequenced for a study of circulating and synovial CD4+ cells in juvenile arthritis. As concerns this clone: Its antigen is unknown.

In germline, CDR1 is SGDLS, CDR2 YYNGEE. The CDR3 has 15 amino acids. Trimming cost V 0 bases and J 5 bases; bases outside gene matches: 8. Libraries were prepared by immunoSEQ multiplex PCR; TCRdb keeps only in-frame clonotypes and omits some of them. The profile shows around 32,000 clones, over 90% of them singletons. General study findings and limits: Bulk blood CD4 samples held at least an order of magnitude more or fewer genomes than CPL.

J is TRBJ2-7 and V is TRBV9; 7 bases are shared with TRBD2. Sequenced material: CD4+ T cells from blood. This receptor was obtained from a human donor with juvenile idiopathic arthritis. Here the CDR3 DNA reads TGTGCCAGCAGCGTAGCGGCGGGAGCAGTGAACGAGCAGTACTTC. Translating it yields CASSVAAGAVNEQYF.